Following are 19 T cell receptor beta chains from one sample sequenced in a study of shared clonotypes between healthy human individuals. The table came from immunoSEQ multiplex PCR; TCRdb's copy has only in-frame clones and leaves some out. The table lists hundreds of thousands of clones, approximately 90% of them singletons, with more than 20% in the top ten. Naive CD8 cells lacked CD45RO and underwent positive selection for CCR7, leaving out terminally differentiated effector memory CD45RA+ cells. Sequences were obtained from naive CD8+ T cells sorted from blood. The receptors here all came from a man aged 25-45 years in good health.

The chain recombines TRBV21-1 with TRBJ2-7; the table names TRBD2, a call not compared with the DNA. TRBV21-1 is a recognized pseudogene. CDR3 length equals 15 residues. CDR3 region: CASSKGCRTLREQYF. Written as DNA, the CDR3 is TGTGCCAGCAGCAAAGGGTGCAGGACTCTACGGGAGCAGTACTTC.

The chain carries TRBV5-6 and TRBJ2-7; D is undetermined. V lost 4 bases and J 5 bases, leaving 10 bases between the germline ends. In germline, CDR1 is SGHDT, CDR2 YYEEEE. CDR3 size: 12 residues. The CDR3: CASSNREDEQYF. The CDR3 DNA reads TGTGCCAGCAGCAATAGGGAAGACGAGCAGTACTTC.

J is TRBJ2-4 and V is TRBV5-8, with TRBD1 matching over 7 bases. Looked up from germline, CDR1 is SGHTS and CDR2 is YDEGEE. The CDR3 has 15 amino acids. The V gene end was trimmed by 4 bases and the J gene end by 2 bases; junction bases not matched to a gene: 6. This chain's CDR3 is CASSLPGQTKNIQYF. For the CDR3, the DNA is TGTGCCAGCAGCCTGCCGGGACAGACCAAAAACATTCAGTACTTC.

This clone was observed once. The J gene is TRBJ2-7, the V gene TRBV4-1; D might be TRBD2 (6 bases). Germline loops: CDR1 MGHRA, CDR2 YSYEKL. The CDR3 covers 15 residues. Trimming pared 5 bases from V and 3 bases from J, leaving 17 bases between. CDR3 bases: TGCGCCAGCAGCGGAACCGGGACGGGGGACTACGAGCAGTACTTC. Translation gives CASSGTGTGDYEQYF.

The chain carries TRBV19 and TRBJ2-7; possibly TRBD1 for D (6 bases). The CDR3 has 14 residues. Germline CDR1 is LNHDA and CDR2 is SQIVND (reference sequence). The germline V and J ends were trimmed by 3 bases and 3 bases, with 12 bases remaining between them. The CDR3 here is CASSMALGGYEQYF. The CDR3 DNA reads as TGTGCCAGTAGTATGGCGCTAGGGGGCTACGAGCAGTACTTC.

This chain links TRBV7-9 with TRBJ1-2; D is unclear. Germline lookup yields CDR1 SEHNR and CDR2 FQNEAQ (reference sequence). This CDR3 has 13 amino acids. V lost 2 bases to trimming and J lost 4 bases, with 8 bases between them. CDR3 DNA sequence: TGTGCCAGCAGCTTACAGACGGGCTATGGCTACACCTTC. Its protein product is CASSLQTGYGYTF. Filled out from reference TRBV7-9 and TRBJ1-2, the complete variable domain reads DTGVSQNPRHKITKRGQNVTFRCDPISEHNRLYWYRQTLGQGPEFLTYFQNEAQLEKSRLLSDRFSAERPKGSFSTLEIQRTEQGDSAMYLCASSLQTGYGYTFGSGTRLTVV.

The J gene is TRBJ2-1, the V gene TRBV19; D ambiguous. V was trimmed by 3 bases and J by 5 bases, leaving 14 bases between them. This CDR3 contains 15 residues. The germline gives CDR1 LNHDA, CDR2 SQIVND (reference sequence). The DNA for the CDR3 is TGTGCCAGTAGTATGGCGTATGGGCTTAACAATGAGCAGTTCTTC. Amino acids: CASSMAYGLNNEQFF.

This clone came up once. This chain uses TRBV27 with TRBJ2-7; D uncertain. Germline CDR1 and CDR2: MNHEY and SMNVEV (reference sequence). The CDR3 length is 14 residues. V was clipped by 0 bases and J by 0 bases, with 6 bases between them. The CDR3 coding sequence is TGTGCCAGCAGTTTATCTATGAGCTCCTACGAGCAGTACTTC. Translation gives CASSLSMSSYEQYF.

The V gene is TRBV12-5, the J gene TRBJ2-3; D remains unclear. The germline CDR1 and CDR2 sequences are LGHNT and FRNRAP. The germline V and J ends were trimmed by 6 bases and 1 base, with 17 bases remaining between them. The CDR3 contains 16 residues. CDR3 residues: CASGPGPNLGTDTQYF. The DNA of the CDR3 is TGTGCTAGTGGGCCCGGGCCAAATCTGGGCACAGATACGCAGTATTTT.

V is TRBV4-3 and J is TRBJ2-1, with D unclear. Germline V gene sequence: CDR1 LGHNA, CDR2 YSLEER. The V end was cut by 0 bases, the J end by 4 bases, with 10 bases between. This CDR3 is 15 amino acids long. The CDR3 DNA sequence: TGCGCCAGCAGCCAAGACGAGGACGGGTACAATGAGCAGTTCTTC. Translating gives CASSQDEDGYNEQFF.

Worth noting for this clone: Other DNA sequences from this sample encode an identical CDR3 as well. V gene TRBV29-1 combines with J gene TRBJ2-2, with 13 bases that match TRBD2. The germline gives CDR1 SQVTM, CDR2 ANQGSEA. The J segment lost 5 bases and the V segment lost 2 bases, leaving 2 bases of the junction unmatched. The CDR3 totals 15 residues. CDR3 amino acids: CSVETSGRETGELFF. The CDR3, as DNA: TGCAGCGTTGAAACTAGCGGGAGGGAAACCGGGGAGCTGTTTTTT.

The CDR3 region is CASSQVTGQGLYNEQFF. The DNA of the CDR3 is TGCGCCAGCAGCCAAGTTACGGGGCAGGGGCTGTACAATGAGCAGTTCTTC. The rearrangement uses TRBV4-1 and TRBJ2-1; tentative D call: TRBD1 (6 bases). The V and J ends lost 1 base and 4 bases respectively, with 17 bases between them. Germline V CDR1 and CDR2: MGHRA, YSYEKL. CDR3 length: 17 residues.

This rearrangement joins TRBV6-1 to TRBJ2-1; 11 nucleotides match TRBD1. Trimming at V came to 4 bases and at J to 8 bases, leaving 16 bases not matched to a gene. Germline CDR1 is MNHNS and CDR2 is SASEGT. CDR3 length: 18 residues. The chain's CDR3 is CASSVPSGTGGLVDEQFF. In DNA form, the CDR3 reads TGTGCCAGCAGTGTCCCCTCAGGGACAGGGGGTCTCGTGGATGAGCAGTTCTTC.

The V call is TRBV7-9, the J call TRBJ2-1; 7 nucleotides align to TRBD2. Trimming cost V 6 bases and J 2 bases; bases outside gene matches: 10. The CDR3 has 16 residues. The germline V gene has CDR1 SEHNR and CDR2 FQNEAQ (reference sequence). CDR3 bases: TGTGCCAGCAGTCAAGGGCGGGAGAGACCCTACAATGAGCAGTTCTTC. It codes for CASSQGRERPYNEQFF.

V gene TRBV11-2 combines with J gene TRBJ2-7; 7 nucleotides align to TRBD1. The V and J ends lost 5 bases and 5 bases, in that order; junction bases with no gene match: 9. Germline lookup yields CDR1 SGHAT and CDR2 FQNNGV. This CDR3 is built from 14 residues. CDR3 amino acids: CASSLLGTVDEQYF. As DNA, the CDR3 is TGTGCCAGCAGCCTATTAGGGACAGTCGACGAGCAGTACTTC.

The chain recombines TRBV7-9 with TRBJ2-1; D is ambiguous. The CDR3 runs 15 residues. Germline loops: CDR1 SEHNR, CDR2 FQNEAQ (reference sequence). Between the trimmed V and J ends, which lost 5 bases and 4 bases, there was a span of 15 bases. CDR3 residues: CASSLTSNSYNEQFF. CDR3 bases: TGTGCCAGCAGCCTTACTTCGAACTCTTACAATGAGCAGTTCTTC.

The chain has TRBV7-9 and TRBJ1-4; 9 bases are a match to TRBD1. Germline V CDR1 and CDR2: SEHNR, FQNEAQ (reference sequence). The CDR3 loop spans 15 amino acids. Trimming removed 5 bases from V and 8 bases from J; junction bases left unmatched: 9. CDR3 loop: CASSDWGQGREKLFF. The CDR3 DNA reads TGTGCCAGCAGCGACTGGGGACAGGGACGAGAAAAACTGTTTTTT.

This clone appeared a few times. The chain joins TRBV28 to TRBJ2-7, with D tentatively TRBD2 (6 bases). The CDR3 sequence is 13 residues long. CDR1 and CDR2 (germline): MDHEN, SYDVKM. The germline V and J ends were trimmed by 3 bases and 6 bases, with 12 bases remaining between them. DNA for the CDR3: TGTGCCAGCAGTTTGGGCGGGGTAGGCGAGCAGTACTTC. This encodes CASSLGGVGEQYF.

In nucleotides, the CDR3 is TGTGCCAGTGGGCCGACCGCAAGCTCCTACGAGCAGTACTTC. Its translation: CASGPTASSYEQYF. The chain has TRBV19 and TRBJ2-7; no firm D call. The V end lost 8 bases, the J end lost 0 bases, and 14 bases lay between the germline ends. CDR3 length: 14 amino acids. Germline V gives CDR1 LNHDA, CDR2 SQIVND (reference sequence).